What follows are 8 T cell receptor beta chains derived from one specimen sequenced in a study of a mutant IDH1 vaccine in newly diagnosed glioma. Some clones are missing from TCRdb's copy, which holds only in-frame ones; the method was immunoSEQ multiplex PCR. The repertoire holds roughly 22,000 clones, 82% seen once, with about 4% in the top ten. Time point defined: week 47, end of study. Every vaccination contained 300 ug of the mutant IDH1 20-mer peptide and was paired with topical imiquimod. These receptors have no identified antigens. The input for sequencing was PBMCs, taken from a glioma patient whose treatment included an IDH1 peptide vaccine. All receptors derive from a man in his forties with glioma. Some clones in this sample may be carry-over from other donors' samples.

V is TRBV19 and J is TRBJ1-2; no firm D call. CDR1 is LNHDA and CDR2 is SQIVND in the germline V gene (reference sequence). V gave up 4 bases and J gave up 4 bases, with 10 bases separating them. The CDR3 totals 13 residues. In nucleotides, the CDR3 is TGTGCCAGTAGTACGACGGCAGTCTATGGCTACACCTTC. Its translation: CASSTTAVYGYTF.

V is TRBV30 and J is TRBJ1-2; TRBD1 is a possible D gene (5 bases). Between the trimmed V and J ends, which lost 4 bases and 2 bases, there was a span of 14 bases. This CDR3 is built from 14 residues. Germline assignment: CDR1 GTSNPN and CDR2 SVGIG (reference sequence). Here the CDR3 reads CAWTLQVRNYGYTF. The DNA for the CDR3 is TGTGCCTGGACCCTACAGGTTAGAAACTATGGCTACACCTTC. Looking up the rest from reference TRBV30 and TRBJ1-2 gives the full variable domain: SQTIHQWPATLVQPVGSPLSLECTVEGTSNPNLYWYRQAAGRGLQLLFYSVGIGQISSEVPQNLSASRPQDRQFILSSKKLLLSDSGFYLCAWTLQVRNYGYTFGSGTRLTVV.

The J gene is TRBJ2-5, the V gene TRBV20-1; maybe TRBD1 (6 bases). The CDR3 runs 11 residues. Trimming stripped 3 bases from V and 5 bases from J, with 7 bases between. The germline gives CDR1 DFQATT, CDR2 SNEGSKA (reference sequence). CDR3 amino acids: CSASGQETQYF. CDR3 sequence (DNA): TGCAGTGCTAGTGGACAGGAGACCCAGTACTTC.

Only one count was recorded for this clone. The V gene is TRBV28, the J gene TRBJ2-3, with 12 bases matching TRBD2. Per the germline V gene, CDR1 is MDHEN and CDR2 is SYDVKM. Trimming at V came to 6 bases and at J to 4 bases, leaving 11 bases not matched to a gene. This CDR3 has 17 residues. The CDR3 bases are TGTGCCAGCAGATTCCACCGGACTAGCGGGGACCCAGATACGCAGTATTTT. Amino acid sequence: CASRFHRTSGDPDTQYF.

The genes are TRBV4-1 and TRBJ2-3; D gene unclear. The length of the CDR3 is 13 residues. Between the trimmed V and J ends, which lost 0 bases and 3 bases, there was a span of 4 bases. The germline V gene encodes CDR1 MGHRA and CDR2 YSYEKL. The CDR3 coding sequence is TGCGCCAGCAGCCAAGATAGGACAGATACGCAGTATTTT. Translated: CASSQDRTDTQYF.

The J gene is TRBJ2-3, the V gene TRBV9; either TRBD1 or TRBD2 may supply D (5 bases each). Trimming pared 0 bases from V and 5 bases from J, leaving 10 bases between. Per germline, CDR1 SGDLS and CDR2 YYNGEE. This CDR3 is 14 amino acids long. CDR3 DNA sequence: TGTGCCAGCAGCGTAGTAGTGGGGGAAGATACGCAGTATTTT. This translates into CASSVVVGEDTQYF.

The chain's CDR3 is CASRATGGMGQQETQYF. The CDR3 bases are TGTGCCAGCAGGGCGACAGGGGGCATGGGTCAACAAGAGACCCAGTACTTC. This chain connects TRBV2 to TRBJ2-5, with TRBD1 identical over 10 bases. After removal of 6 bases from V and 2 bases from J, the junction contained 12 bases not matched to a gene. CDR3 size: 17 residues. Germline-derived CDR1 and CDR2 are SNHLY and FYNNEI.

The V call is TRBV9, the J call TRBJ2-3, with 7 bases aligning to TRBD2. The CDR3 has 15 amino acids. The V segment lost 3 bases and the J segment 2 bases; nucleotides outside the gene matches: 6. The germline gives CDR1 SGDLS, CDR2 YYNGEE. CDR3 in amino acids: CASSEAGIFTDTQYF. The CDR3 nucleotides are TGTGCCAGCAGCGAAGCGGGGATTTTCACAGATACGCAGTATTTT.